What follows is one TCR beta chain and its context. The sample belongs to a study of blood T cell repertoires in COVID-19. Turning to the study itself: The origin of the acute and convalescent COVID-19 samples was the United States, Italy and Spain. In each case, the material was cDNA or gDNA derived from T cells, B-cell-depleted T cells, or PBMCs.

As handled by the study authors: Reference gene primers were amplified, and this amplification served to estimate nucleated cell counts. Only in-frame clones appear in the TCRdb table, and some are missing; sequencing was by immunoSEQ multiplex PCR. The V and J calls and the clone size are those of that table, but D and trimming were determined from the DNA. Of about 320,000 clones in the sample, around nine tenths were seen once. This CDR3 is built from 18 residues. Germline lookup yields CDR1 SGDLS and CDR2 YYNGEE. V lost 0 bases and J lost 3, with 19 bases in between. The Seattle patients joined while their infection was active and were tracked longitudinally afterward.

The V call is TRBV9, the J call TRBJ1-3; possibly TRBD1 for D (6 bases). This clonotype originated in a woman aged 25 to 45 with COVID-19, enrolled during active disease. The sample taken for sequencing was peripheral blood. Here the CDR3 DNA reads TGTGCCAGCAGCGTAGCTACCTTAGGGGGATCAGGTGGAAACACCATATATTTT. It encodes CASSVATLGGSGGNTIYF.